This TCR beta chain was profiled in a study of cytomegalovirus exposure and HLA in healthy donors. The wider study: Unique TCRs from HLA-typed donors, 65 million to 85 million of them, were held in an early data release.

The primer mix had 60 Vbeta and 13 Jbeta primers. Assay used: immunoSEQ multiplex PCR; TCRdb lists only in-frame clones, some missing. This table has around 170,000 clones, roughly four fifths appearing once. The sample consisted of PBMCs. This sequence originates from a woman aged 18 to 35 in good health and CMV-seronegative.

The CDR3 loop reads CAWEHGELAGEQYF. CDR3 sequence (DNA): TGTGCCTGGGAGCACGGTGAGCTAGCTGGCGAGCAGTACTTC. The V and J genes are TRBV30 and TRBJ2-7; possible D gene TRBD2, 5 bases. The CDR3 is 14 amino acids. V lost 5 bases and J 6 bases, leaving 20 bases between the germline ends. Germline CDR1 is GTSNPN and CDR2 is SVGIG (reference sequence).